Presented here are 23 T cell receptor beta chains from one specimen sequenced in a study of blood T cell repertoires in COVID-19. Repertoires were generated with immunoSEQ multiplex PCR, while TCRdb's copy carries only in-frame clones and drops some. The sample has 170,000 or so clones, around three quarters seen once. The sequencing sample was made of peripheral blood. These receptors were taken from a man aged 65-85 years with active or convalescent COVID-19.

The CDR3 loop reads CASRENTEAFF. The CDR3 DNA reads TGCGCCAGCCGGGAGAACACTGAAGCTTTCTTT. The genes are TRBV5-1 and TRBJ1-1; D gene uncertain. Germline lookup yields CDR1 SGHRS and CDR2 YFSETQ. This CDR3 is built from 11 residues. Between the trimmed V and J ends, which lost 7 bases and 1 base, there was a span of 5 bases.

V is TRBV2 and J is TRBJ1-1; unclear D gene. CDR3 size: 14 residues. V was clipped by 6 bases and J by 6 bases, with 17 bases between them. Per the germline V gene, CDR1 is SNHLY and CDR2 is FYNNEI. CDR3 amino acids: CASRRDGSKPEAFF. The CDR3 region has the DNA TGTGCCAGCAGACGCGACGGGTCCAAGCCTGAAGCTTTCTTT.

V gene TRBV5-4 combines with J gene TRBJ1-2; tentative D call: TRBD1 (6 bases). This CDR3 is 14 amino acids long. V lost 1 base and J lost 6, with 13 bases in between. Germline V gene data show CDR1 as SGHNT and CDR2 as YYREEE (reference sequence). The CDR3 loop reads CASSLPAGADGYTF. In nucleotides, the CDR3 is TGTGCCAGCAGCTTGCCGGCAGGGGCGGATGGCTACACCTTC.

V is TRBV19 and J is TRBJ1-5; D remains ambiguous. Germline values: CDR1 LNHDA, CDR2 SQIVND (reference sequence). The CDR3 extends over 13 amino acids. The ends were cut back, 3 bases at V and 5 bases at J, with 8 bases in the middle. The CDR3 loop is CASSIPGDQPQHF. The CDR3 coding sequence is TGTGCCAGTAGTATCCCCGGGGATCAGCCCCAGCATTTT.

This chain joins TRBV2 and TRBJ2-7; possible D gene TRBD1, 5 bases. The V and J ends lost 6 bases and 2 bases respectively, with 17 bases between them. CDR3 length: 15 residues. The germline CDR1 and CDR2 sequences are SNHLY and FYNNEI. For the CDR3, the DNA is TGTGCCAGCAGCCCCAGGGCGACCTACACCTACGAGCAGTACTTC. It specifies CASSPRATYTYEQYF.

V gene TRBV5-6 combines with J gene TRBJ1-1; D is unresolved. Per germline, CDR1 SGHDT and CDR2 YYEEEE. V was clipped by 1 base and J by 3 bases, with 7 bases between them. CDR3 length: 13 residues. The CDR3 DNA reads as TGTGCCAGCAGCTTGTTTTCGGACACTGAAGCTTTCTTT. Protein sequence: CASSLFSDTEAFF.

This sequence joins TRBV12-5 and TRBJ1-1, with D tentatively TRBD1 (6 bases). This CDR3 is 15 amino acids long. In germline, CDR1 is LGHNT, CDR2 FRNRAP. V dropped 0 bases and J dropped 1 base, with 9 bases sitting between them. CDR3: CASGLVPQGNTEAFF. CDR3 nucleotide sequence: TGTGCTAGTGGTTTGGTACCACAGGGGAACACTGAAGCTTTCTTT.

The chain carries TRBV19 and TRBJ2-1; TRBD2 matches 7 bases. V trimming: 2 bases; J trimming: 4 bases; junction bases outside the gene matches: 5. Germline V CDR1 and CDR2: LNHDA, SQIVND (reference sequence). This CDR3 contains 15 residues. The CDR3 protein is CASSITGGEYNEQFF. CDR3 DNA sequence: TGTGCCAGTAGTATAACTGGGGGGGAATACAATGAGCAGTTCTTC.

J is TRBJ2-7 and V is TRBV6-1, with D possibly matching TRBD1 (6 bases). The CDR3 runs to 15 residues. The V end lost 3 bases, the J end lost 1 base, and 13 bases lay between the germline ends. Germline V gene data show CDR1 as MNHNS and CDR2 as SASEGT. Here the CDR3 reads CASSEIQGVSYEQYF. Written as DNA, the CDR3 is TGTGCCAGCAGTGAGATACAGGGTGTGTCCTACGAGCAGTACTTC.

This clone is deemed medium-sized. The chain employs TRBV27 and TRBJ2-1; 8 bases map to TRBD2. Trimming took 6 bases from V and 8 from J; bases not matched to a gene: 9. This CDR3 has 14 residues. Germline V gives CDR1 MNHEY, CDR2 SMNVEV (reference sequence). The CDR3 coding sequence is TGTGCCAGCAGCCCGGGGGGGGCAGAATATGAGCAGTTCTTC. Translated: CASSPGGAEYEQFF.

The chain links TRBV27 to TRBJ2-2; 12 nucleotides match TRBD2. V shed 4 bases, J shed 4 bases, and the junction held 4 bases outside the gene matches. The CDR3 runs to 16 residues. CDR1 and CDR2 (germline): MNHEY, SMNVEV (reference sequence). The CDR3 bases are TGTGCCAGCAGTTACGGACTAGCGGGGTCCACCGGGGAGCTGTTTTTT. The encoded protein is CASSYGLAGSTGELFF.

The sample holds many counts of this clone. The rearrangement uses TRBV9 and TRBJ2-2; TRBD1 agrees at 10 bases. Germline V CDR1 and CDR2: SGDLS, YYNGEE. V shed 4 bases, J shed 6 bases, and the junction held 9 bases outside the gene matches. This CDR3 has 16 amino acids. In DNA, the CDR3 is TGTGCCAGCAGCCGTGCTGGACAGGGGGGTCCCGGGGAGCTGTTTTTT. Encoded protein: CASSRAGQGGPGELFF. The variable domain in full, with the rest retrieved from reference TRBV9 and TRBJ2-2, is DSGVTQTPKHLITATGQRVTLRCSPRSGDLSVYWYQQSLDQGLQFLIQYYNGEERAKGNILERFSAQQFPDLHSELNLSSLELGDSALYFCASSRAGQGGPGELFFGEGSRLTVL.

The J gene is TRBJ1-5, the V gene TRBV7-4; 7 bases fit TRBD1. Germline trimming cut 3 bases from V and 2 bases from J; bases unmatched to any gene: 10. Germline V gene data show CDR1 as SGHVT and CDR2 as SQSDAQ. The CDR3 spans 17 residues. The CDR3 is CASSLPSTGQCNQPQHF. The CDR3 coding sequence is TGTGCCAGCAGCTTGCCCTCTACGGGACAGTGCAATCAGCCCCAGCATTTT.

V gene TRBV5-1 combines with J gene TRBJ2-1; 9 bases align to TRBD1. V lost 3 bases, J lost 1 base, and 5 bases stayed unmatched. The CDR3 covers 16 residues. CDR1 SGHRS and CDR2 YFSETQ come from the germline V gene. CDR3 DNA: TGCGCCAGCAGCTGGGGGGGACAGGGATCCTACAATGAGCAGTTCTTC. Translating gives CASSWGGQGSYNEQFF.

With regard to this clone: Germline is not matched at one junction end, which may reflect a read error. V and J are TRBV25-1 and TRBJ1-1, with D tentatively TRBD1 (6 bases). There are 14 residues in the CDR3. Germline-derived CDR1 and CDR2 are MGHDK and SYGVNS. DNA for the CDR3: TGTGCCAGCAGTGAATTGACGAGGGACACCGAAGCTTTCTTT. It translates to CASSELTRDTEAFF.

This sequence joins TRBV4-2 and TRBJ2-1; possibly TRBD2 for D (6 bases). The CDR3 has 15 residues. V dropped 4 bases and J dropped 9 bases, with 19 bases sitting between them. Germline CDR1 is LGHNA and CDR2 is YNFKEQ. The CDR3 region is CASSRPEAGLGEQFF. The CDR3 DNA sequence: TGTGCCAGCAGCCGCCCCGAGGCGGGGTTAGGTGAGCAGTTCTTC.

V and J are TRBV19 and TRBJ1-1, with 7 bases that match TRBD1. The V gene's germline CDR1 is LNHDA and CDR2 SQIVND (reference sequence). The CDR3 contains 14 residues. The V and J ends lost 3 bases and 5 bases, in that order; junction bases with no gene match: 6. The CDR3 here is CASSIRLRGTEAFF. The CDR3 DNA is TGTGCCAGTAGTATCCGACTCAGGGGGACTGAAGCTTTCTTT.

The chain joins TRBV20-1 to TRBJ1-1; D ambiguous. V was clipped by 6 bases and J by 6 bases, with 11 bases between them. The germline V gene has CDR1 DFQATT and CDR2 SNEGSKA (reference sequence). This CDR3 contains 11 residues. In DNA, the CDR3 is TGCAGTGCCCGAGCGAGGTCTGAAGCTTTCTTT. It codes for CSARARSEAFF.

This clone was seen more than once but under ten times. At one end, the junction sequence differs from germline, possibly due to a read error. The chain combines TRBV2 with TRBJ2-7; TRBD2 matches 7 bases. CDR1 and CDR2 (germline): SNHLY, FYNNEI. CDR3 length: 14 residues. The CDR3 DNA is TGTGCCAGCAGCGAAGGCGGGGAGGGCTACGAGCAGTACTTC. Its translation is CASSEGGEGYEQYF.

The chain has TRBV5-1 and TRBJ2-1, with 9 positions matching TRBD1. This CDR3 spans 15 amino acids. Germline V gene data show CDR1 as SGHRS and CDR2 as YFSETQ. Trimming cost V 4 bases and J 6 bases; bases outside gene matches: 8. The CDR3 region is CASSGGTGWSNEQFF. CDR3 bases: TGCGCCAGCAGCGGCGGGACAGGGTGGTCCAATGAGCAGTTCTTC.

The V call is TRBV5-1, the J call TRBJ1-1; D not certain. Germline values: CDR1 SGHRS, CDR2 YFSETQ. The CDR3 is 13 residues long. The V end lost 0 bases, the J end lost 9 bases, and 12 bases lay between the germline ends. The DNA of the CDR3 is TGCGCCAGCAGCTTGGTGGGCGAGGGAAAAGCTTTCTTT. Its translation: CASSLVGEGKAFF.

The chain recombines TRBV5-4 with TRBJ2-7; no clear D. CDR1 SGHNT and CDR2 YYREEE come from the germline V gene (reference sequence). The CDR3 runs 15 residues. V lost 4 bases and J lost 2, with 16 bases in between. The CDR3 protein is CASSPTGSNPYEQYF. CDR3 DNA: TGTGCCAGCAGCCCAACCGGGTCCAATCCCTACGAGCAGTACTTC.

This clone was counted a few times. The chain carries TRBV2 and TRBJ2-5; D possibly corresponds to TRBD2 (5 bases). Germline assignment: CDR1 SNHLY and CDR2 FYNNEI. Trimming took off 3 bases at V and 4 bases at J, with 9 bases between the two ends. CDR3 length: 13 amino acids. The CDR3: CASSDGGGETQYF. The CDR3 DNA reads as TGTGCCAGCAGTGACGGAGGCGGAGAGACCCAGTACTTC.